This section outlines one T cell receptor (beta chain) sequence together with its context. Its antigen is not known. PCR was performed using 60 Vbeta and 13 Jbeta primers. Assay: immunoSEQ multiplex PCR; the TCRdb copy retains only in-frame clones and omits some. Of about 160,000 clones listed, 65% to 80% are singletons. The CDR3 sequence is 17 residues long. The germline V gene has CDR1 MNHNS and CDR2 SASEGT. V lost 4 bases, J lost 2 bases, and 15 bases lay in between. These data are taken from a study of cytomegalovirus exposure and HLA in healthy donors. Broader study findings: Other equally common chains were less clonally expanded than HLA-associated TCR beta chains, a later analysis showed.

The receptor was isolated from a middle-aged man in good health and CMV-seronegative. Sequencing input: PBMCs. The gene calls are TRBV6-1 and TRBJ2-6; D might be TRBD1 (5 bases). The CDR3 nucleotides read TGTGCCAGCAGTGTTCAGGGAATTCAGCCTGGGGCCAACGTCCTGACTTTC. Translation gives CASSVQGIQPGANVLTF.